This TCR beta chain was obtained from a study of radiotherapy plus CTLA-4 blockade in lung cancer. Study-wide points: Increased serum interferon-beta after radiation also reportedly predicted response strongly. Researchers report tumor-derived TCR clones expanding in blood after radiotherapy plus ipilimumab.

Method: immunoSEQ multiplex PCR; TCRdb's copy keeps in-frame clones and lacks some. This sample has over 50,000 clones, with approximately 80% found just once. The study gave focal radiation plus ipilimumab CTLA-4 blockade to patients with chemo-refractory metastatic non-small-cell lung cancer. Comment on this clone: Its specificity is not known.

There are 16 residues in the CDR3. Germline assignment: CDR1 MNHEY and CDR2 SMNVEV (reference sequence). V was pared by 6 bases and J by 0 bases, with 15 bases between. The chain uses TRBV27 and TRBJ2-4; no firm D call. The sequences come from peripheral blood, collected from a patient treated with radiotherapy plus ipilimumab. The TCR sequence derives from a human donor with non-small cell lung cancer who had a complete response to radiotherapy plus ipilimumab. CDR3 in DNA: TGTGCCAGCAGCCTGCCGATCGTCAGAGCCAAAAACATTCAGTACTTC. Translated, it gives CASSLPIVRAKNIQYF.